These 32 T cell receptor beta chains were sequenced from one sample in a study of regulatory T cells in long-lasting Graves disease. The time point was: persistent/refractory GD, antithyroid drugs over 5 years with positive TRAb. After RNA was extracted from PBMCs, the TCR library was made from it. In building TCR beta libraries, iRepertoire HTBI primers were used together with Arm-PCR of CDR3 regions. In TCRdb, the multiplex PCR reads were re-called with MiXCR into one record per CDR3 protein. The sample comprises hundreds of thousands of distinct CDR3 sequences, about a fifth of which are singletons, and roughly 8% rests with the top ten. The sequences come from peripheral blood mononuclear cells (PBMCs), collected when the disease was refractory, from a patient treated with antithyroid drugs. The receptors originated from a female donor with Graves disease.

The chain has TRBV27 and TRBJ2-3; 11 positions agree with TRBD2. V lost 2 bases to trimming and J lost 1 base; unmatched junction nucleotides: 5. The CDR3 consists of 17 residues. Germline lookup yields CDR1 MNHEY and CDR2 SMNVEV (reference sequence). CDR3 DNA sequence: TGTGCCAGCAGTTTAGCATTGGGACTAGCGGGCACAGATACGCAGTATTTT. Protein sequence: CASSLALGLAGTDTQYF.

This clonotype was picked up many times. V usage is TRBV2 and J usage is TRBJ2-7, with a weak D call TRBD1 (6 bases). CDR3 size: 14 residues. Per the germline V gene, CDR1 is SNHLY and CDR2 is FYNNEI. Trimming took 1 base from V and 0 from J, leaving 7 bases between them. The CDR3 nucleotides are TGTGCCAGCAGTGAAGACAGGGTCTCCTACGAGCAGTACTTC. Translation: CASSEDRVSYEQYF.

A remark on this clonotype: Being one base from a much bigger clone, this may be a read error. The gene calls are TRBV6-2 or TRBV6-3 and TRBJ2-2; tentative D call: TRBD2 (5 bases). CDR1 and CDR2 from the germline V gene are MNHEY and SVGEGT. This CDR3 contains 14 residues. Written as DNA, the CDR3 is TGTGCCAGCAGCTTCCTAGAGAACACCGGGGAGCTGTCTTTT. Its protein is CASSFLENTGELSF.

This clonotype was detected only a few times. This chain joins TRBV7-9 and TRBJ2-1; TRBD2 aligns across 11 bases. Germline CDR1 reads SEHNR; CDR2 reads FQNEAQ (reference sequence). The CDR3 runs to 16 residues. The V segment lost 5 bases and the J segment 7 bases; nucleotides outside the gene matches: 10. As DNA, the CDR3 is TGTGCCAGCAGCCACCCAATAGCGGGAGGGGAGAATGAGCAGTTCTTC. Translated: CASSHPIAGGENEQFF.

This clonotype was picked up many times. V is TRBV7-3 and J is TRBJ1-2; 7 positions match TRBD1. The germline V gene has CDR1 SGHTA and CDR2 FQGTGA. With 9 bases clipped from V and 5 bases from J, the junction kept 9 bases outside the gene matches. This CDR3 comprises 13 residues. The CDR3 spells CARWGEGAYGYTF. Written as DNA, the CDR3 is TGTGCCAGATGGGGCGAGGGGGCTTATGGCTACACCTTC.

The sample holds many counts of this clonotype. The V and J genes are TRBV6-1 and TRBJ1-2, with D hard to call. The CDR3 runs 14 residues. Germline V CDR1 and CDR2: MNHNS, SASEGT. V was shortened by 6 bases and J by 4 bases, with 15 bases between the two germline ends. The CDR3 DNA reads as TGTGCCAGCAGGCTGGGTACGTGGGTCTATGGCTACACCTTC. The encoded protein is CASRLGTWVYGYTF.

This chain joins TRBV6-2 or TRBV6-3 and TRBJ2-6; perhaps TRBD1 as D (5 bases). The CDR3 extends over 17 amino acids. Germline V gives CDR1 MNHEY, CDR2 SVGEGT. The ends were cut back, 4 bases at V and 0 bases at J, with 13 bases in the middle. CDR3 in amino acids: CASSSDSNASGANVLTF. CDR3 DNA: TGTGCCAGCAGTTCCGACAGCAACGCCTCTGGGGCCAACGTCCTGACTTTC.

This clonotype appeared a few times. CDR3 coding DNA: TGTGCCAGCAGCCCGAGGGGCGGGAAGCAGTACTTC. The encoded protein is CASSPRGGKQYF. The rearrangement uses TRBV6-1 and TRBJ2-7; perhaps TRBD2 as D (6 bases). The germline V and J ends were trimmed by 6 bases and 8 bases, with 14 bases remaining between them. CDR1 is MNHNS and CDR2 is SASEGT in the germline V gene. The CDR3 covers 12 residues.

For this clonotype: A much larger clone differs by one base, so this may be a read error. As DNA, the CDR3 is TGTGCCAGCAGTTACTCAGGTAGCGGGGGCTACGAGCAGTACTTC. Translation gives CASSYSGSGGYEQYF. V is TRBV6-5 and J is TRBJ2-7, with 9 bases identical to TRBD2. Trimming at V came to 0 bases and at J to 3 bases, leaving 3 bases not matched to a gene. In germline, CDR1 is MNHEY, CDR2 SVGAGI. The CDR3 sequence is 15 residues long.

This clonotype was seen a few times. The chain is built from TRBV5-1 and TRBJ1-4; D possibly corresponds to TRBD1 (5 bases). The CDR3 length is 15 residues. Germline V lookup: CDR1 SGHRS, CDR2 YFSETQ. V shed 5 bases and J shed 4 bases, with 15 bases lying between them. The CDR3 nucleotides are TGCGCCAGCAGACGTTGGGGGGGGAGTAATGAAAAACTGTTTTTT. Translated: CASRRWGGSNEKLFF. The whole variable domain, remainder taken from reference TRBV5-1 and TRBJ1-4, is KAGVTQTPRYLIKTRGQQVTLSCSPISGHRSVSWYQQTPGQGLQFLFEYFSETQRNKGNFPGRFSGRQFSNSRSEMNVSTLELGDSALYLCASRRWGGSNEKLFFGSGTQLSVL.

The V call is TRBV6-1, the J call TRBJ1-6; 9 nucleotides match TRBD1. CDR1 is MNHNS, CDR2 SASEGT, per germline. CDR3 length: 16 amino acids. The ends lost 6 bases at V and 9 bases at J; junction bases unmatched: 12. The CDR3, as DNA: TGTGCCAGCAGAAACATGTACAGGGGGCGAAGTTCACCCCTCCACTTT. Translated, it gives CASRNMYRGRSSPLHF.

This rearrangement joins TRBV29-1 to TRBJ2-4; 9 bases match TRBD1. The germline V gene has CDR1 SQVTM and CDR2 ANQGSEA. This CDR3 is 13 amino acids long. The J segment lost 6 bases and the V segment lost 3 bases, leaving 3 bases of the junction unmatched. CDR3 coding DNA: TGCAGCGTTGACGGACAGGGGATAAACATTCAGTACTTC. Amino acid sequence: CSVDGQGINIQYF.

The sample holds many counts of this clonotype. The chain couples TRBV28 to TRBJ2-5; 7 nucleotides align to TRBD1. V trimming: 7 bases; J trimming: 2 bases; junction bases outside the gene matches: 10. Looked up from germline, CDR1 is MDHEN and CDR2 is SYDVKM. CDR3 length: 15 amino acids. This chain's CDR3 is CASTPGQLLQETQYF. The CDR3 DNA reads as TGTGCCAGCACTCCGGGACAGCTACTTCAAGAGACCCAGTACTTC.

There are many counts of this clonotype. This rearrangement joins TRBV2 to TRBJ1-4; no clear D gene. The CDR3 spans 16 residues. V lost 6 bases and J lost 0, with 14 bases in between. Looked up from germline, CDR1 is SNHLY and CDR2 is FYNNEI. The CDR3 DNA sequence: TGTGCCAGCAGCGCCGGGCGGGCCACAACTAATGAAAAACTGTTTTTT. Translation: CASSAGRATTNEKLFF.

The chain is built from TRBV7-2 and TRBJ2-2; 10 nucleotides agree with TRBD2. The germline gives CDR1 SGHTA, CDR2 FQGNSA. CDR3 length: 15 residues. V lost 7 bases to trimming and J lost 7 bases; unmatched junction nucleotides: 9. CDR3 region: CASTPWASGSGELFF. CDR3 bases: TGTGCCAGCACCCCTTGGGCTAGCGGGAGCGGGGAGCTGTTTTTT.

The chain couples TRBV24-1 to TRBJ2-5; 8 nucleotides line up with TRBD2. The CDR3 has 15 amino acids. The V segment lost 2 bases and the J segment 7 bases; nucleotides outside the gene matches: 8. The V gene's germline CDR1 is KGHDR and CDR2 SFDVKD. The CDR3 DNA is TGTGCCACCAGTGATTCGCGGGGGGCCGGAGGGACCCAGTACTTC. It specifies CATSDSRGAGGTQYF.

In its sample, this clonotype was seen a few times. The junction does not match germline at one end; this may be a read error. This rearrangement joins TRBV7-9 to TRBJ2-7; D gene uncertain. This CDR3 spans 12 amino acids. The V gene's germline CDR1 is SEHNR and CDR2 FQNEAQ (reference sequence). Here the CDR3 reads CASSSARTPARF. The CDR3 DNA sequence: TGTGCCAGCAGCTCTGCCAGAACCCCGGCGAGATTC. The full variable domain, completed using reference TRBV7-9 and TRBJ2-7, is DTGVSQNPRHKITKRGQNVTFRCDPISEHNRLYWYRQTLGQGPEFLTYFQNEAQLEKSRLLSDRFSAERPKGSFSTLEIQRTEQGDSAMYLCASSSARTPARFGPGTRLTVT.

The table lists this clonotype with many counts. V usage is TRBV5-1 and J usage is TRBJ1-2; no clear D. Trimming took off 3 bases at V and 6 bases at J, with 12 bases between the two ends. In germline, CDR1 is SGHRS, CDR2 YFSETQ. This CDR3 spans 13 amino acids. The CDR3 coding sequence is TGCGCCAGCAGCTCGGAAGGTCGTGATGGCTACACCTTC. The encoded protein is CASSSEGRDGYTF.

The chain is built from TRBV4-1 and TRBJ2-7; 7 bases agree with TRBD1. Trimming at V came to 1 base and at J to 3 bases, leaving 6 bases not matched to a gene. This CDR3 contains 15 residues. CDR1 is MGHRA and CDR2 is YSYEKL in the germline V gene. CDR3 sequence (DNA): TGCGCCAGCAGCCAAGCGACAGGGTTTGGCTACGAGCAGTACTTC. Its protein product is CASSQATGFGYEQYF.

As regards this clonotype: A much larger clone sits a single nucleotide away, making a read error possible. The V gene is TRBV7-2, the J gene TRBJ1-1, with unresolved D. The V gene's germline CDR1 is SGHTA and CDR2 FQGNSA. The CDR3 covers 15 residues. This chain's CDR3 is CANSRHDGPNTEAFF. In DNA form, the CDR3 reads TGTGCCAACAGCCGACACGACGGGCCGAACACTGAAGCTTTCTTT.

This clonotype was recorded many times. The chain uses TRBV28 and TRBJ2-7, with 8 bases that match TRBD1. This CDR3 contains 14 residues. Germline CDR1 reads MDHEN; CDR2 reads SYDVKM. V lost 6 bases and J lost 5; bases outside the gene matches: 9. As DNA, the CDR3 is TGTGCCAGCAGCGCTCAGGGGGCGCGGAACGAGCAGTACTTC. Amino acids: CASSAQGARNEQYF.

V is TRBV6-5 and J is TRBJ2-7; tentatively, D is TRBD1 (5 bases). Germline V lookup: CDR1 MNHEY, CDR2 SVGAGI. Between the trimmed V and J ends, which lost 2 bases and 0 bases, there was a span of 11 bases. The CDR3 consists of 15 residues. In DNA, the CDR3 is TGTGCCAGCAGTTACAGGGGCGCTAGCTCCTACGAGCAGTACTTC. Protein sequence: CASSYRGASSYEQYF.

This clonotype was seen repeatedly, ten times or more. CDR3 region: CASSVTPQGGEQYF. CDR3 coding DNA: TGTGCCAGCAGTGTAACCCCTCAGGGGGGAGAGCAGTACTTC. This chain links TRBV2 with TRBJ2-7, with D perhaps TRBD1 (7 bases). The V gene lost 4 bases and the J gene lost 7 bases, with 17 bases spanning the gap. The CDR3 contains 14 residues. Germline V gives CDR1 SNHLY, CDR2 FYNNEI.

The rearrangement joins TRBV9 to TRBJ2-7; D perhaps matches TRBD2 (6 bases). The CDR3 spans 12 residues. V was clipped by 0 bases and J by 6 bases, with 7 bases between them. Germline V gives CDR1 SGDLS, CDR2 YYNGEE. The CDR3 DNA reads as TGTGCCAGCAGCGTAGTGGGGGGCGAGCAGTACTTC. As protein: CASSVVGGEQYF.

This clonotype has a count of ten or more. The genes are TRBV29-1 and TRBJ2-2; D gene uncertain. The germline gives CDR1 SQVTM, CDR2 ANQGSEA. Trimming pared 1 base from V and 0 bases from J, leaving 9 bases between. This CDR3 spans 15 amino acids. DNA for the CDR3: TGCAGCGTTGAAGGTACTCTCGCGAACACCGGGGAGCTGTTTTTT. Its protein is CSVEGTLANTGELFF.

This rearrangement joins TRBV11-2 to TRBJ2-7, with 9 bases fitting TRBD2. CDR1 and CDR2 from the germline V gene are SGHAT and FQNNGV. J gave up 5 bases and V 5 bases, and 10 bases lay outside the gene matches. The CDR3 contains 15 residues. CDR3 DNA sequence: TGTGCCAGCAGCCCCGCCTGGGCTAGCGGGAACGAGCAGTACTTC. It translates to CASSPAWASGNEQYF.

A few counts support this clonotype. The chain is built from TRBV3-1 and TRBJ1-3; no clear D. CDR3 length equals 16 residues. V was cut by 0 bases and J by 0 bases, with 9 bases left in between. Per germline, CDR1 LGHDT and CDR2 YNNKEL (reference sequence). CDR3 residues: CASSQDIPVSGNTIYF. CDR3 nucleotides: TGTGCCAGCAGCCAAGATATCCCAGTCTCTGGAAACACCATATATTTT.

On this clonotype: A far larger clone is just one base off, so this is likely a read error. The chain employs TRBV7-9 and TRBJ1-1; D is undetermined. Trimming shortened V by 4 bases and J by 0 bases, and 3 bases separated the two germline ends. CDR1 and CDR2 from the germline V gene are SEHNR and FQNEAQ (reference sequence). This CDR3 has 12 residues. CDR3 nucleotides: TGTGCCAGCAGCTGGTTGAACACTGAAGCTTTCTTT. Protein: CASSWLNTEAFF.

This clonotype was detected a few times. The gene calls are TRBV7-3 and TRBJ1-1; D possibly corresponds to TRBD1 (6 bases). The V end was cut by 3 bases, the J end by 5 bases, with 13 bases between. CDR1 is SGHTA and CDR2 is FQGTGA in the germline V gene. The CDR3 consists of 14 residues. CDR3 DNA: TGTGCCAGCAGCTTTAATGACAGGAGTACTGAAGCTTTCTTT. Translating it yields CASSFNDRSTEAFF.

This clonotype was detected only a few times. The V call is TRBV5-5, the J call TRBJ2-7; the match to TRBD1 covers 9 bases. Per the germline V gene, CDR1 is SGHKS and CDR2 is YYEKEE (reference sequence). Trimming removed 1 base from V and 4 bases from J; junction bases left unmatched: 9. This CDR3 is 16 amino acids long. CDR3 sequence reads: CASSLRATGQGYEQYF. The CDR3 coding sequence is TGTGCCAGCAGCTTGAGAGCAACGGGACAGGGATACGAGCAGTACTTC.

This chain joins TRBV14 and TRBJ2-7; 8 bases map to TRBD2. From germline, CDR1 is SGHDN and CDR2 FVKESK. This CDR3 has 16 amino acids. With 3 bases clipped from V and 3 bases from J, the junction kept 10 bases outside the gene matches. The CDR3 sequence is CASSHYLREGLYEQYF. The CDR3 DNA is TGTGCCAGCAGCCATTACCTCCGGGAGGGCCTCTACGAGCAGTACTTC.

This clonotype was seen repeatedly, ten times or more. The rearrangement uses TRBV12-3 or TRBV12-4 and TRBJ2-7; TRBD2 agrees at 8 bases. The CDR3 length is 15 residues. The J segment lost 9 bases and the V segment lost 5 bases, leaving 15 bases of the junction unmatched. As DNA, the CDR3 is TGTGCCAGCAGTCCTACGGGAGGGCAGGGGCGCGGGCAGTACTTC. This encodes CASSPTGGQGRGQYF.